This entry concerns a single T cell receptor (beta chain). Its antigen is not known. In the PCR, 60 Vbeta and 13 Jbeta primers were used. Generated by immunoSEQ multiplex PCR, the TCRdb table keeps only in-frame clones and is missing some. The repertoire holds approximately 170,000 clones, over 70% seen once, with 7% in the top ten. The V gene's germline CDR1 is WNHNN and CDR2 SYGVQD (reference sequence). The CDR3 consists of 16 residues. V dropped 0 bases and J dropped 6; count of bases not matched to a gene: 7. This sample is drawn from a study of cytomegalovirus exposure and HLA in healthy donors. General study results and limits: Within the data, a cluster of highly shared sequence variants was likely a sequencing artifact. In an earlier analysis, most TCR beta V segments were productive about 87% or about 30% of the time. Later analysis associated a missense DCLRE1C variant with TCR beta V- and J-gene trimming.

Sequenced sample: PBMCs. This chain links TRBV10-1 with TRBJ1-2, with 10 bases lining up with TRBD1. This TCR was recovered from a woman aged 40-49 years in good health and CMV-seropositive. CDR3: CASSESPGQGIHGYTF. The DNA of the CDR3 is TGCGCCAGCAGTGAGTCCCCGGGACAGGGGATACATGGCTACACCTTC.